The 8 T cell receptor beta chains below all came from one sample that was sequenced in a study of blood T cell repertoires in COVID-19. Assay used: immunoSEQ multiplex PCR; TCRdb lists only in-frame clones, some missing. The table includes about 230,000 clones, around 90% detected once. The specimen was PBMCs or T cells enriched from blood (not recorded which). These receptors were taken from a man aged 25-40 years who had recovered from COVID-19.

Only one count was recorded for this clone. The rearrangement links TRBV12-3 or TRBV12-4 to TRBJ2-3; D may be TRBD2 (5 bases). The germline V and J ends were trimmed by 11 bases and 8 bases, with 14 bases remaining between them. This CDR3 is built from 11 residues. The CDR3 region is CACKFGVTQYF. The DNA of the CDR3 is TGTGCCTGCAAATTCGGGGTTACGCAGTATTTT.

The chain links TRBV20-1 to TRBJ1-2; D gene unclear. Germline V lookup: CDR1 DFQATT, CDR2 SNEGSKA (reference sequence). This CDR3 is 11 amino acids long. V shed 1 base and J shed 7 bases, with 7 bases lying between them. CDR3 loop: CSARAGSGYTF. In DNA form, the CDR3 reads TGCAGTGCTAGAGCAGGCAGTGGCTACACCTTC.

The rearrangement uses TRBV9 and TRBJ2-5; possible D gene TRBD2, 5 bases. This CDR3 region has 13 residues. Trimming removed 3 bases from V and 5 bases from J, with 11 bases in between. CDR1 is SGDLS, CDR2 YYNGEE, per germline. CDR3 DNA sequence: TGTGCCAGCAGCGGTCTAGCCAGGGAGACCCAGTACTTC. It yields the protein CASSGLARETQYF. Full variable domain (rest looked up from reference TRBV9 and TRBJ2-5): DSGVTQTPKHLITATGQRVTLRCSPRSGDLSVYWYQQSLDQGLQFLIQYYNGEERAKGNILERFSAQQFPDLHSELNLSSLELGDSALYFCASSGLARETQYFGPGTRLLVL.

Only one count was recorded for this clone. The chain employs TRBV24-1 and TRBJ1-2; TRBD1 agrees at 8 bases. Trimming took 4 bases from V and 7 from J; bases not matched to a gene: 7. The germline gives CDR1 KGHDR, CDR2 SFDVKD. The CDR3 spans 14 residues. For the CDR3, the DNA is TGTGCCACCAGTGAACCCGGACAGGGCTCTGGCTACACCTTC. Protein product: CATSEPGQGSGYTF.

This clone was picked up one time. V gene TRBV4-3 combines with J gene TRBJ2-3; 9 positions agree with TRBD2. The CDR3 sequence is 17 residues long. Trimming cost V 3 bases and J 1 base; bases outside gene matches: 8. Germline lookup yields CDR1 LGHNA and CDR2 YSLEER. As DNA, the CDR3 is TGCGCCAGCAGCCAGTTTCCACTAGCGGGCGGCACAGATACGCAGTATTTT. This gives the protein CASSQFPLAGGTDTQYF.

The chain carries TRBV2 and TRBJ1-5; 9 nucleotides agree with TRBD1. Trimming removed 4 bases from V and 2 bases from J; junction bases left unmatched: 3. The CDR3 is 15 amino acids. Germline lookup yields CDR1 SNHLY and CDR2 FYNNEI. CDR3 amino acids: CASSVRTGGNQPQHF. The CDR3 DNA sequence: TGTGCCAGCAGTGTAAGGACAGGGGGCAATCAGCCCCAGCATTTT.

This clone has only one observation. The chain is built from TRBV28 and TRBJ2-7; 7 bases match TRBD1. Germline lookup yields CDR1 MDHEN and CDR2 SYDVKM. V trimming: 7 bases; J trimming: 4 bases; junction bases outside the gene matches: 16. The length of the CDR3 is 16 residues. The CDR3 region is CASNPNRGPLGYEQYF. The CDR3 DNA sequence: TGTGCCAGCAACCCCAACAGGGGTCCTCTGGGATACGAGCAGTACTTC.

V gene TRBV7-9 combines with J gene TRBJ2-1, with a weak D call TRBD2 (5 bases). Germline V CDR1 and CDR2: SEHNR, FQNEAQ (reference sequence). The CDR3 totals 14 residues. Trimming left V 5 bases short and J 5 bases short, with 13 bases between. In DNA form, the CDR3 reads TGTGCCAGCAGCCCTAGCCCTGGGGACAATGAGCAGTTCTTC. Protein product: CASSPSPGDNEQFF. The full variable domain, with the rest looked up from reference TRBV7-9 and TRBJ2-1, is DTGVSQNPRHKITKRGQNVTFRCDPISEHNRLYWYRQTLGQGPEFLTYFQNEAQLEKSRLLSDRFSAERPKGSFSTLEIQRTEQGDSAMYLCASSPSPGDNEQFFGPGTRLTVL.